This record covers a single T cell receptor (beta chain). The target antigen is unknown. The record originates from a study of beta chain features in type 1 diabetes. Germline V CDR1 and CDR2: MDHEN, SYDVKM. The length of the CDR3 is 15 residues. The V gene lost 7 bases and the J gene lost 1 base, with 15 bases spanning the gap. Expressed TCRB transcripts got sequenced, as all isolated RNA was reverse transcribed. Assay: immunoSEQ multiplex PCR; the TCRdb copy retains only in-frame clones and omits some. The sample includes 640,000 or so clones, about an eighth of them seen just once. Findings and caveats of the study: In all four CD4+ subsets, TCRB CDR3 length was significantly, moderately reduced in type 1 diabetes.

The source material was naive CD4+ T cells from blood. The clonotype was recovered from a man between 18 and 35 years old with type 1 diabetes. The chain recombines TRBV28 with TRBJ2-3; D unresolved. The CDR3 DNA reads TGTGCCAGCATTTCGGGCCGGATGGGCACAGATACGCAGTATTTT. Protein: CASISGRMGTDTQYF.